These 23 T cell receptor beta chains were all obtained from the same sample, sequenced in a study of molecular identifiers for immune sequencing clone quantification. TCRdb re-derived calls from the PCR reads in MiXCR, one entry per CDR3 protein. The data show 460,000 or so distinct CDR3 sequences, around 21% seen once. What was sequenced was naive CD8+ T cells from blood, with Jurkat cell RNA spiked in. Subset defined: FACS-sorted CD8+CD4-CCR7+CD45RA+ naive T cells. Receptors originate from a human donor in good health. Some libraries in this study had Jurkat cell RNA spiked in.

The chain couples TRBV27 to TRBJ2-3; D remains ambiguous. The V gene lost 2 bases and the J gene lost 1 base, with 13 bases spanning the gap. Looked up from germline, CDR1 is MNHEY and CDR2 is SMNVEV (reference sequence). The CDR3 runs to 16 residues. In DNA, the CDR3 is TGTGCCAGCAGTTTAGGTGCGAGAGCTGGCACAGATACGCAGTATTTT. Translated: CASSLGARAGTDTQYF.

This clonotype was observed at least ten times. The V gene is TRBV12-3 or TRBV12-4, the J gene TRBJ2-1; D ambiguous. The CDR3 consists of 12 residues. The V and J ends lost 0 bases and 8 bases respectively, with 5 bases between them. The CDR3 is CASSLARDEQFF. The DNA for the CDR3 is TGTGCCAGCAGTTTAGCTAGGGATGAGCAGTTCTTC.

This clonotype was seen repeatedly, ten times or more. CDR3 loop: CASSSHRDYSNQPQHF. The CDR3 region has the DNA TGTGCCAGCAGTAGCCACAGAGATTATAGCAATCAGCCCCAGCATTTT. The J gene is TRBJ1-5, the V gene TRBV6-5; no clear D. This CDR3 contains 16 residues. Germline assignment: CDR1 MNHEY and CDR2 SVGAGI. The ends were cut back, 5 bases at V and 0 bases at J, with 14 bases in the middle.

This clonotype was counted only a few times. CDR3 DNA: TGTGCCAGCAGTTACACACCACTGACAGGGGCCGCTAACTATGGCTACACCTTC. As protein: CASSYTPLTGAANYGYTF. The rearrangement links TRBV6-6 to TRBJ1-2; 8 nucleotides agree with TRBD1. V lost 2 bases and J lost 0; bases outside the gene matches: 11. Germline V lookup: CDR1 MNHNY, CDR2 SVGAGI (reference sequence). The CDR3 covers 18 residues.

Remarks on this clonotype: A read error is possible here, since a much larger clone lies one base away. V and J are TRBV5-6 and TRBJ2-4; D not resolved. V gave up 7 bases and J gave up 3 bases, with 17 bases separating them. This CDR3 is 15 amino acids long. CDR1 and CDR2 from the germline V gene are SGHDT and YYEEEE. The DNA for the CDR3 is TGTGCCAGCCACAGAAGCTTTTTGGGCAAAAACATTCAGTACTTC. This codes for CASHRSFLGKNIQYF.

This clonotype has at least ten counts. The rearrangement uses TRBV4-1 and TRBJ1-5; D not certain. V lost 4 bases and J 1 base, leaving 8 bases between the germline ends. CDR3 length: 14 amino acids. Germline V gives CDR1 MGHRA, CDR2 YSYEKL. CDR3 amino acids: CASSPRTSNQPQHF. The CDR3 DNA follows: TGCGCCAGCAGCCCGCGAACGAGCAATCAGCCCCAGCATTTT.

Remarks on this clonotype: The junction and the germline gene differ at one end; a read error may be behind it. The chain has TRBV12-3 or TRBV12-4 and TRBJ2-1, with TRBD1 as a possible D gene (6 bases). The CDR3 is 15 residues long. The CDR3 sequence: CAGSLVAIRGPEQFF. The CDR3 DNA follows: TGTGCCGGCAGTTTAGTGGCGATCAGGGGACCTGAGCAGTTCTTC.

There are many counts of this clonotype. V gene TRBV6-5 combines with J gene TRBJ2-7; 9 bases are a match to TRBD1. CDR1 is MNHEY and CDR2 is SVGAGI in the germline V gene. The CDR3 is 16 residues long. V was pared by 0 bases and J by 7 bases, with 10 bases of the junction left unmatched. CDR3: CASSYSPQGAKLEQYF. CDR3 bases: TGTGCCAGCAGTTACTCCCCACAGGGGGCGAAGTTGGAGCAGTACTTC.

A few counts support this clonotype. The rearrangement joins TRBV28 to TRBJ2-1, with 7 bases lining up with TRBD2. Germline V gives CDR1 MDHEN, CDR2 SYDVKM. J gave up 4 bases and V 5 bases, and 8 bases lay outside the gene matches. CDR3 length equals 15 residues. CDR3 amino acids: CASSLATSSYNEQFF. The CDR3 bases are TGTGCCAGCAGTCTCGCGACTAGCAGTTACAATGAGCAGTTCTTC.

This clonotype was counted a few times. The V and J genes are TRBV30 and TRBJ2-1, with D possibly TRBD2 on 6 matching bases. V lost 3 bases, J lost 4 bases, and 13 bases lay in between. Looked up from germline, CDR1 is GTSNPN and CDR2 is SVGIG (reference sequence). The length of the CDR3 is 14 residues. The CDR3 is CAWSLGGEYNEQFF. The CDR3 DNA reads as TGTGCCTGGAGCCTAGGAGGGGAATACAATGAGCAGTTCTTC.

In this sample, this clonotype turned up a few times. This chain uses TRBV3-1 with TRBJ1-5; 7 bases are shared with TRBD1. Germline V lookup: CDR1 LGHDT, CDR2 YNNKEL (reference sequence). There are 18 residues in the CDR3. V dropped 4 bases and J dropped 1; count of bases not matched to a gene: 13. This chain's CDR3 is CASSPGTDPYLSNQPQHF. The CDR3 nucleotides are TGTGCCAGCAGCCCCGGGACAGATCCCTACCTAAGCAATCAGCCCCAGCATTTT.

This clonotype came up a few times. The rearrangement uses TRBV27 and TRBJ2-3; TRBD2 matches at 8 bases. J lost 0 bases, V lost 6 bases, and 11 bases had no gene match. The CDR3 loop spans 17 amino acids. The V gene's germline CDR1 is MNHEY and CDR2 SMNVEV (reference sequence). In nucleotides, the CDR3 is TGTGCCAGCAGCGAAACACGACTAGCGATAAGCACAGATACGCAGTATTTT. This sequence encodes CASSETRLAISTDTQYF.

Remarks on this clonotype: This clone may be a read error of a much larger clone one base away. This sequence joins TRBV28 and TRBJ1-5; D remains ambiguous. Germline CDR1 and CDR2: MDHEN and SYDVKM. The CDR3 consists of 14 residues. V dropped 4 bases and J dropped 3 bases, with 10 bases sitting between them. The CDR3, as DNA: TGTGCCAGCAGTTCCGGACGGCTCAATCAGCCCCAGCATTTT. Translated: CASSSGRLNQPQHF.

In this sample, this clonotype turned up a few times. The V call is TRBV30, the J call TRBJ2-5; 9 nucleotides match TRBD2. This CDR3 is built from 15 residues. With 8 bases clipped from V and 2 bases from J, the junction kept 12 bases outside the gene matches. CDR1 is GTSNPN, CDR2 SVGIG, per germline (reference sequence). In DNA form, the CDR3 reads TGTGCCCCCTCCCCCGGGGCGGGGGGGCAAGAGACCCAGTACTTC. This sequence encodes CAPSPGAGGQETQYF.

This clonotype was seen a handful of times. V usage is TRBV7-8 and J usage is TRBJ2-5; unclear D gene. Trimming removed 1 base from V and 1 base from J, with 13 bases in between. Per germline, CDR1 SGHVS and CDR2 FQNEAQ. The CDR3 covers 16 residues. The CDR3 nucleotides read TGTGCCAGCAGCTTAGGACCCGGACCATCCCAAGAGACCCAGTACTTC. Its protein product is CASSLGPGPSQETQYF.

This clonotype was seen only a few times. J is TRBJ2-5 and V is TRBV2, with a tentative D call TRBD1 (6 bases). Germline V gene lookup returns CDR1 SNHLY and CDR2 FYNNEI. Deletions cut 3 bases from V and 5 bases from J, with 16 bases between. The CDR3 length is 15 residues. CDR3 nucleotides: TGTGCCAGCAGTGACAGGGGCCTTCTTTCTGAGACCCAGTACTTC. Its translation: CASSDRGLLSETQYF. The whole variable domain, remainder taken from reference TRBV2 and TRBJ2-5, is EPEVTQTPSHQVTQMGQEVILRCVPISNHLYFYWYRQILGQKVEFLVSFYNNEISEKSEIFDDQFSVERPDGSNFTLKIRSTKLEDSAMYFCASSDRGLLSETQYFGPGTRLLVL.

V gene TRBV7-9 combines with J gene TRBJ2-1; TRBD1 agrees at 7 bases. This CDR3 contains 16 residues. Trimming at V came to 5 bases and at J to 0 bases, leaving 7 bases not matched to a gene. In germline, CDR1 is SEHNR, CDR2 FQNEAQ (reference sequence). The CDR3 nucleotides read TGTGCCAGCAGCCACACGTCAGGGGGCTCCTACAATGAGCAGTTCTTC. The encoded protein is CASSHTSGGSYNEQFF.

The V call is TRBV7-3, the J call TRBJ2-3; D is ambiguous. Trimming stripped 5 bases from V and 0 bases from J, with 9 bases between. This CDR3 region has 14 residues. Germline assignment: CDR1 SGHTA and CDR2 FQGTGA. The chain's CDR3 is CASSPVTSTDTQYF. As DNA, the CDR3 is TGTGCCAGCAGCCCCGTGACAAGCACAGATACGCAGTATTTT.

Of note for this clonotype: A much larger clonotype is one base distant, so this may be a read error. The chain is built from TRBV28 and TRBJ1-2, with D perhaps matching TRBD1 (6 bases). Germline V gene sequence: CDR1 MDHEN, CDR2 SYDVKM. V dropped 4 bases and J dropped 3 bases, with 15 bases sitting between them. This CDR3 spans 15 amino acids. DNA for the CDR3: TGTGCCAGCAGTTCAAGGGGGGCGCATTACTATGGCTACACCTTC. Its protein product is CASSSRGAHYYGYTF.

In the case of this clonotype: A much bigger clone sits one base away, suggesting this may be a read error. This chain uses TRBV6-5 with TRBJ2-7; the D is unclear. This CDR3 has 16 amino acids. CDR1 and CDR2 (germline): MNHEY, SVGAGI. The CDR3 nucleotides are TGTGCCAGCAGTTACAATGCAGATCATACTTTATACGAGCAGTGCTTC. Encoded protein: CASSYNADHTLYEQCF.

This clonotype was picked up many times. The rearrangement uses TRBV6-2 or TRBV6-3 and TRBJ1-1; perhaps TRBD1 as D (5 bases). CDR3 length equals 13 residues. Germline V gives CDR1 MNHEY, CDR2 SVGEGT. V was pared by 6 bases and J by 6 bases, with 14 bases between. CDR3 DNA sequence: TGTGCCAGCAGCCACGGGGCAGGAGCTGAAGCTTTCTTT. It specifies CASSHGAGAEAFF.

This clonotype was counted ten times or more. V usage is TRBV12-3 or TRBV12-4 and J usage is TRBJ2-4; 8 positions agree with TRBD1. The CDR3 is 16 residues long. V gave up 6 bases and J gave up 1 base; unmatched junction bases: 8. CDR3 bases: TGTGCCAGCAGCCTCCAGGGGGCGATGGCCAAAAACATTCAGTACTTC. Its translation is CASSLQGAMAKNIQYF.

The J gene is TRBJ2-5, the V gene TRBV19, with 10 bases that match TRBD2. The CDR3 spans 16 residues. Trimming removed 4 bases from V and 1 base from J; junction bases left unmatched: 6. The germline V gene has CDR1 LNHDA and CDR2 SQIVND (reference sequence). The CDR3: CASSTSSGGRQETQYF. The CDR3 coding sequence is TGTGCCAGTAGTACATCTAGCGGGGGCCGCCAAGAGACCCAGTACTTC.